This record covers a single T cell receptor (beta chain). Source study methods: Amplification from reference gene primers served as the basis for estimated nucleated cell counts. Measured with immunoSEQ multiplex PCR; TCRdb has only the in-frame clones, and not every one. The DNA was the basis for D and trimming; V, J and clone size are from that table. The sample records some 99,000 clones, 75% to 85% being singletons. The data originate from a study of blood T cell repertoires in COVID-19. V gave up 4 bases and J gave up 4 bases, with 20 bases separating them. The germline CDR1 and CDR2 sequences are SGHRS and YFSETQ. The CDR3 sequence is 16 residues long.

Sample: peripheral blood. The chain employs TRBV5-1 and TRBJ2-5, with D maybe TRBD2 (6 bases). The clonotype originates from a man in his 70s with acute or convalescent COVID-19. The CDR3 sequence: CASSLEGGVSGETQYF. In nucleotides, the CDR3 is TGCGCCAGCAGCCTGGAGGGCGGGGTTAGCGGAGAGACCCAGTACTTC.